This entry lists 32 T cell receptor beta chains sequenced from one sample in a study of Graves' ophthalmopathy and Graves' hyperthyroidism. Amplified material comprised TCR beta CDR3 regions derived from RNA transcripts. HTBI primers were employed in first-round RT-PCR, then a second-round multiplex PCR followed. TCRdb re-called the multiplex PCR reads through MiXCR, storing one row per CDR3 protein. Among 600,000 to 950,000 distinct CDR3 sequences listed, approximately 40% were seen once. Sequenced input: peripheral blood. The receptors stem from an adult man with Graves' ophthalmopathy.

This clonotype was detected a few times. CDR3 bases: TGTGCCAGCAGTGTTGCTCCCGGGACAGGCATCCACGAGCAGTACTTC. It codes for CASSVAPGTGIHEQYF. This chain joins TRBV6-1 and TRBJ2-7, with TRBD1 matching 8 bases. J gave up 5 bases and V 4 bases, and 13 bases lay outside the gene matches. Germline-derived CDR1 and CDR2 are MNHNS and SASEGT. The CDR3 runs 16 residues.

V is TRBV20-1 and J is TRBJ2-7; 9 positions agree with TRBD2. The CDR3 consists of 15 residues. Germline values: CDR1 DFQATT, CDR2 SNEGSKA (reference sequence). V lost 3 bases, J lost 0 bases, and 6 bases stayed unmatched. CDR3 DNA: TGCAGTGCTAGTTTAACTAGCGGGTTCTCCTACGAGCAGTACTTC. The encoded protein is CSASLTSGFSYEQYF.

The chain joins TRBV16 to TRBJ1-5; no reliable D call. The CDR3 is 13 residues long. Germline lookup yields CDR1 KGHSY and CDR2 FQNENV. V shed 0 bases and J shed 6 bases, with 6 bases lying between them. This chain's CDR3 is CASSQSFSQPQHF. CDR3 DNA sequence: TGTGCCAGCAGCCAATCGTTTTCTCAGCCCCAGCATTTT.

This clonotype showed up just a few times. This chain links TRBV19 with TRBJ1-5; 7 bases match TRBD1. Germline V gives CDR1 LNHDA, CDR2 SQIVND (reference sequence). V lost 1 base to trimming and J lost 2 bases; unmatched junction nucleotides: 8. The CDR3 length is 17 residues. This chain's CDR3 is CASSIVQGGYGNQPQHF. In DNA form, the CDR3 reads TGTGCCAGTAGTATAGTTCAGGGGGGATATGGCAATCAGCCCCAGCATTTT.

The table lists this clonotype with many counts. The V call is TRBV20-1, the J call TRBJ2-7; D possibly corresponds to TRBD2 (6 bases). The CDR3 covers 14 residues. Trimming pared 0 bases from V and 3 bases from J, leaving 12 bases between. The germline CDR1 and CDR2 sequences are DFQATT and SNEGSKA (reference sequence). The CDR3 here is CSARDGQGGYEQYF. The DNA for the CDR3 is TGCAGTGCTAGAGATGGGCAGGGAGGCTACGAGCAGTACTTC.

This clonotype was recorded at least ten times. The rearrangement links TRBV2 to TRBJ2-7; TRBD1 might be the D (6 bases). The germline CDR1 and CDR2 sequences are SNHLY and FYNNEI. This CDR3 is 13 amino acids long. The V end was cut by 5 bases, the J end by 2 bases, with 10 bases between. Written as DNA, the CDR3 is TGTGCCAGCAGTCCAGGGGCAGCCTACGAGCAGTACTTC. Amino acid sequence: CASSPGAAYEQYF.

In this sample, this clonotype turned up a few times. The V call is TRBV7-2, the J call TRBJ2-7; 9 bases match TRBD1. This CDR3 is built from 14 residues. Looked up from germline, CDR1 is SGHTA and CDR2 is FQGNSA. V shed 2 bases, J shed 5 bases, and the junction held 4 bases outside the gene matches. CDR3 in DNA: TGTGCCAGCAGCTTACGTCGGACAGGGGACGAGCAGTACTTC. It encodes CASSLRRTGDEQYF.

The chain joins TRBV12-3 or TRBV12-4 to TRBJ2-7; the match to TRBD1 covers 8 bases. The trim removed 6 bases at V and 3 bases at J, leaving 10 bases unmatched. This CDR3 is 15 amino acids long. CDR3 sequence reads: CASSPRPGQGYEQYF. The CDR3 DNA reads as TGTGCCAGCAGCCCGAGACCCGGACAGGGCTACGAGCAGTACTTC.

Of note for this clonotype: Its ends do not fully match the called genes, so a read error is possible. The J gene is TRBJ1-2, the V gene TRBV7-9; 7 bases agree with TRBD1. The CDR3 is made up of 13 amino acids. From germline, CDR1 is SEHNR and CDR2 FQNEAQ (reference sequence). Written as DNA, the CDR3 is TGTGCCAGCAGCCGGGACAGCCTGTTGGGCTGCACCTTC. Translating gives CASSRDSLLGCTF.

V is TRBV25-1 and J is TRBJ2-7; tentatively, D is TRBD2 (6 bases). In germline, CDR1 is MGHDK, CDR2 SYGVNS. CDR3 length: 13 amino acids. The CDR3 here is CAPGLGGPLEQYF. CDR3 nucleotide sequence: TGTGCTCCAGGGTTGGGGGGACCGCTCGAGCAGTACTTC.

The chain employs TRBV10-3 and TRBJ1-5, with 9 bases fitting TRBD1. Germline CDR1 is ENHRY and CDR2 is SYGVKD. V dropped 0 bases and J dropped 2; count of bases not matched to a gene: 8. CDR3 length: 18 amino acids. CDR3 DNA sequence: TGTGCCATCAGTGAGTCGCCAGGGGGACAGGGCGGCAATCAGCCCCAGCATTTT. Translation: CAISESPGGQGGNQPQHF.

In nucleotides, the CDR3 is TGTGCCAGCAGTTTGGACAGGGAGGGCGGAAACACCTTC. Translation: CASSLDREGGNTF. This sequence joins TRBV2 and TRBJ1-2; 8 bases map to TRBD1. The germline gives CDR1 SNHLY, CDR2 FYNNEI. There are 13 residues in the CDR3. V gave up 5 bases and J gave up 12 bases; unmatched junction bases: 11.

This clonotype occurred many times. A read error may produce the germline difference seen at one junction end. The V call is TRBV10-2, the J call TRBJ1-6, with D perhaps matching TRBD1 (6 bases). Germline CDR1 WSHSY, CDR2 SAAADI. CDR3 size: 13 residues. The CDR3: CASSESRGSPLHF. CDR3 DNA sequence: TGTGCCAGCAGTGAAAGCAGGGGTTCACCCCTCCACTTT.

This clonotype was picked up a small number of times. This chain's CDR3 is CASSVDNGWGNTIYF. CDR3 in DNA: TGTGCCAGCAGCGTAGACAATGGATGGGGAAACACCATATATTTT. V and J are TRBV9 and TRBJ1-3; D is undetermined. Trimming cost V 0 bases and J 4 bases, with 11 bases left between them. The germline CDR1 and CDR2 sequences are SGDLS and YYNGEE. The CDR3 contains 15 residues.

This clonotype showed up many times. The chain employs TRBV10-1 and TRBJ1-5, with D maybe TRBD1 (5 bases). The CDR3 totals 16 residues. The V gene lost 4 bases and the J gene lost 3 bases, with 16 bases spanning the gap. Germline CDR1 is WNHNN and CDR2 is SYGVQD (reference sequence). CDR3 in DNA: TGCGCCAGCAGTGGAATCCGGGGGGTTGACAATCAGCCCCAGCATTTT. Translation gives CASSGIRGVDNQPQHF.

The chain is built from TRBV12-3 or TRBV12-4 and TRBJ2-5; 9 bases fit TRBD1. The CDR3 spans 15 residues. The V and J ends lost 4 bases and 3 bases, in that order; junction bases with no gene match: 6. CDR3 loop: CASSSDGQGKETQYF. The CDR3 nucleotides read TGTGCCAGCAGTTCGGACGGACAGGGGAAAGAGACCCAGTACTTC.

This clonotype was recorded at least ten times. Germline and junction disagree at one end, which may indicate a read error. The V call is TRBV4-1, the J call TRBJ2-5, with 7 bases aligning to TRBD1. The length of the CDR3 is 12 residues. In germline, CDR1 is MGHRA, CDR2 YSYEKL. The CDR3 sequence: CASSLAGGTQYF. CDR3 DNA: TGTGCCAGCAGCCTAGCAGGGGGGACCCAGTACTTC.

This clonotype was seen a handful of times. J is TRBJ2-2 and V is TRBV7-2; no definite D call. Trimming took off 4 bases at V and 4 bases at J, with 10 bases between the two ends. CDR1 and CDR2 from the germline V gene are SGHTA and FQGNSA. The CDR3 is 14 residues long. The CDR3 region is CASSSVQGTGELFF. CDR3 sequence (DNA): TGTGCCAGCAGCTCCGTACAAGGCACCGGGGAGCTGTTTTTT.

In its sample, this clonotype was seen many times. The chain recombines TRBV7-9 with TRBJ2-7; either TRBD1 or TRBD2 may fit D (5 bases each). Germline V gene data show CDR1 as SEHNR and CDR2 as FQNEAQ (reference sequence). V lost 2 bases and J lost 5, with 13 bases in between. This CDR3 is 14 amino acids long. The CDR3 loop is CASSLRDEADEQYF. For the CDR3, the DNA is TGTGCCAGCAGCTTAAGGGACGAGGCGGACGAGCAGTACTTC.

As regards this clonotype: At one of its ends the junction is not consistent with the germline gene, which may arise from a read error. This chain uses TRBV15 with TRBJ2-2, with TRBD1 identical over 9 bases. Germline lookup yields CDR1 LNHNV and CDR2 YYDKDF (reference sequence). This CDR3 has 15 residues. The CDR3 loop reads CATNRGQGWDGELFF. CDR3 coding DNA: TGTGCCACCAACAGAGGACAGGGGTGGGACGGGGAGCTGTTTTTT.

The chain combines TRBV12-3 or TRBV12-4 with TRBJ2-5; tentatively, D is TRBD1 or TRBD2 (5 bases each). The CDR3 totals 14 residues. V lost 2 bases, J lost 5 bases, and 12 bases lay in between. CDR3 sequence (DNA): TGTGCCAGCAGTTTAATCCAGGGCGGGGAGACCCAGTACTTC. Protein product: CASSLIQGGETQYF.

The chain uses TRBV9 and TRBJ1-2; TRBD1 matches at 8 bases. V dropped 0 bases and J dropped 4; count of bases not matched to a gene: 8. CDR1 SGDLS and CDR2 YYNGEE come from the germline V gene. The CDR3 has 16 amino acids. CDR3 residues: CASSVGTGSTAYGYTF. The CDR3 DNA is TGTGCCAGCAGCGTAGGGACAGGGTCGACCGCCTATGGCTACACCTTC.

Comment on this clonotype: A clone one base away is much larger, so this may be a read error. The rearrangement uses TRBV7-9 and TRBJ2-7; D remains unclear. Germline V gene sequence: CDR1 SEHNR, CDR2 FQNEAQ (reference sequence). CDR3 size: 13 residues. V lost 5 bases and J lost 6, with 14 bases in between. This CDR3 reads CASSPRVRCEQYF. As DNA, the CDR3 is TGTGCCAGCAGCCCCCGCGTGCGATGCGAGCAGTACTTC. Complete variable domain (other parts from reference TRBV7-9 and TRBJ2-7): DTGVSQNPRHKITKRGQNVTFRCDPISEHNRLYWYRQTLGQGPEFLTYFQNEAQLEKSRLLSDRFSAERPKGSFSTLEIQRTEQGDSAMYLCASSPRVRCEQYFGPGTRLTVT.

The rearrangement links TRBV25-1 to TRBJ2-2; a weak D match, TRBD2 (5 bases). The CDR3 runs to 15 residues. V shed 5 bases and J shed 8 bases, with 18 bases lying between them. Germline CDR1 is MGHDK and CDR2 is SYGVNS. In nucleotides, the CDR3 is TGTGCCAGCAGTTTAACTCCGTCCGGGGTTGGGGAGCTGTTTTTT. Translated: CASSLTPSGVGELFF.

The chain couples TRBV25-1 to TRBJ1-6; D not resolved. The V gene's germline CDR1 is MGHDK and CDR2 SYGVNS. Trimming cost V 6 bases and J 7 bases, with 13 bases left between them. The CDR3 totals 14 residues. CDR3 residues: CASRDTGGNSPLHF. CDR3 nucleotide sequence: TGTGCCAGCAGAGATACGGGCGGCAATTCACCCCTCCACTTT.

This clonotype occurred a few times. The chain joins TRBV7-9 to TRBJ2-7; 9 bases fit TRBD2. The germline V gene encodes CDR1 SEHNR and CDR2 FQNEAQ (reference sequence). Trimming took 6 bases from V and 2 from J; bases not matched to a gene: 5. CDR3 size: 14 residues. The CDR3 loop is CASSEGGRAYEQYF. CDR3 coding DNA: TGTGCCAGCAGTGAAGGCGGGAGGGCCTACGAGCAGTACTTC.

This clonotype was seen a handful of times. A much larger clone is a single base away; this may be a read error. DNA for the CDR3: TGCAGTGCTGGCGACATGACAGACGCTGATGCTTTCTTT. Translated, it gives CSAGDMTDADAFF. The V and J genes are TRBV20-1 and TRBJ1-1; the D gene is possibly TRBD1 (5 bases). Germline CDR1 DFQATT, CDR2 SNEGSKA (reference sequence). The CDR3 consists of 13 residues.

This clonotype was detected only a few times. The genes are TRBV9 and TRBJ1-3; unclear D gene. Trimming removed 0 bases from V and 0 bases from J, with 7 bases in between. There are 15 residues in the CDR3. Germline V gives CDR1 SGDLS, CDR2 YYNGEE. CDR3 sequence: CASSVDGHSGNTIYF. CDR3 sequence (DNA): TGTGCCAGCAGCGTAGACGGCCACTCTGGAAACACCATATATTTT.

This clonotype was counted ten times or more. CDR3 in amino acids: CASSRGVAGVGETQYF. CDR3 sequence (DNA): TGTGCCAGCAGCCGGGGGGTAGCGGGAGTGGGAGAGACCCAGTACTTC. The chain carries TRBV7-7 and TRBJ2-5; 9 bases are a match to TRBD2. The ends lost 5 bases at V and 4 bases at J; junction bases unmatched: 11. Germline CDR1 is SSHAT and CDR2 is FNYEAQ (reference sequence). The length of the CDR3 is 16 residues.

The chain employs TRBV6-2 or TRBV6-3 and TRBJ2-7; perhaps TRBD1 as D (8 bases). This CDR3 spans 13 amino acids. Germline lookup yields CDR1 MNHEY and CDR2 SVGEGT. Trimming left V 6 bases short and J 5 bases short, with 14 bases between. Here the CDR3 reads CASRPTGGDEQYF. The CDR3 bases are TGTGCCAGCAGGCCTACAGGGGGGGACGAGCAGTACTTC.

This clonotype was seen many times. This rearrangement joins TRBV29-1 to TRBJ1-4; TRBD1 is a possible D gene (6 bases). The CDR3 consists of 13 residues. Germline V lookup: CDR1 SQVTM, CDR2 ANQGSEA. The ends were cut back, 7 bases at V and 3 bases at J, with 12 bases in the middle. Here the CDR3 reads CSGITGPNEKLFF. The CDR3 DNA follows: TGCAGCGGGATTACAGGGCCTAATGAAAAACTGTTTTTT.

This chain joins TRBV19 and TRBJ1-1, with D unclear. This CDR3 region has 15 residues. Per germline, CDR1 LNHDA and CDR2 SQIVND (reference sequence). V was pared by 7 bases and J by 0 bases, with 15 bases between. The chain's CDR3 is CASNPRGLLNTEAFF. CDR3 DNA: TGTGCCAGTAACCCGCGTGGGTTGTTGAACACTGAAGCTTTCTTT.